This T cell receptor (beta chain) emerged from a study of blood T cell repertoires in COVID-19. About the research overall: Acute and convalescent COVID-19 samples came from the United States, Italy and Spain.

This clone has only one observation. Here immunoSEQ multiplex PCR was the method, and the copy in TCRdb shows in-frame clones only, minus some. The table records about 320,000 clones, roughly 85% of them present only once. Participants spanned ages about 18 to 100 years and resided in about 24 US areas. Exposed study participants had met a COVID-19 case within 2 weeks before entry. This TCR derives from a woman aged 25 to 39 who had been exposed to COVID-19. The sequenced sample consisted of PBMCs or T cells enriched from blood (not recorded which).

The CDR3 nucleotides are TGTGCCAGCAGCCAAGAAGCGGGACTAGCGATCACAGATACGCAGTATTTT. Its translation: CASSQEAGLAITDTQYF. The chain links TRBV3-1 (or the pseudogene TRBV3-2) to TRBJ2-3, with 10 bases identical to TRBD2. The CDR3 is 17 amino acids. With 0 bases clipped from V and 2 bases from J, the junction kept 5 bases outside the gene matches. CDR1 is LGHDT and CDR2 is YNNKEL in the germline V gene (reference sequence).